One sample yielded the 23 T cell receptor beta chains listed below, sequenced in a study of shared clonotypes between healthy human individuals. TCRdb's copy holds only in-frame clones and misses some; the assay was immunoSEQ multiplex PCR. The table has roughly 2.5 million clones, around 94% seen once. Sequencing input: naive CD4+ T cells sorted from blood. Subset noted: CD45RA+ positively selected. The receptors originated from a man aged 18 to 29 in good health.

This chain connects TRBV30 to TRBJ2-7, with a tentative D call TRBD1 (6 bases). The CDR3 runs to 13 residues. Per the germline V gene, CDR1 is GTSNPN and CDR2 is SVGIG (reference sequence). The ends were cut back, 5 bases at V and 0 bases at J, with 11 bases in the middle. CDR3 bases: TGTGCCTGGGGAGGACAGTCCTCCTACGAGCAGTACTTC. Translated, it gives CAWGGQSSYEQYF.

The chain carries TRBV6-5 and TRBJ1-1; maybe TRBD1 (5 bases). V lost 7 bases, J lost 5 bases, and 14 bases lay in between. Germline V gene data show CDR1 as MNHEY and CDR2 as SVGAGI. The CDR3 extends over 13 amino acids. CDR3 region: CASTRDSRTEAFF. The DNA of the CDR3 is TGTGCCAGCACCCGGGACTCCAGGACTGAAGCTTTCTTT.

The rearrangement links TRBV5-1 to TRBJ2-2; 11 nucleotides match TRBD2. The ends lost 5 bases at V and 0 bases at J; junction bases unmatched: 3. The CDR3 totals 16 residues. CDR1 SGHRS and CDR2 YFSETQ come from the germline V gene. The CDR3 loop reads CASRSSGGPNTGELFF. For the CDR3, the DNA is TGCGCCAGCAGATCTAGCGGGGGGCCGAACACCGGGGAGCTGTTTTTT.

The chain has TRBV4-1 and TRBJ1-3, with TRBD1 identical over 7 bases. The CDR3 spans 16 residues. Trimming took 3 bases from V and 0 from J; bases not matched to a gene: 5. Germline V gene data show CDR1 as MGHRA and CDR2 as YSYEKL. The CDR3: CASSQVDRASGNTIYF. In nucleotides, the CDR3 is TGCGCCAGCAGCCAGGTTGACAGGGCCTCTGGAAACACCATATATTTT.

The V call is TRBV29-1, the J call TRBJ2-7; TRBD1 aligns across 10 bases. The germline gives CDR1 SQVTM, CDR2 ANQGSEA. Trimming at V came to 7 bases and at J to 4 bases, leaving 4 bases not matched to a gene. The CDR3 runs 12 residues. The CDR3 DNA reads as TGCAGCGCAGAGGGACAGGGGTACGAGCAGTACTTC. This sequence encodes CSAEGQGYEQYF.

The V gene is TRBV14, the J gene TRBJ2-5, with D perhaps TRBD1 (5 bases). The CDR3 runs 16 residues. The V and J ends lost 3 bases and 7 bases respectively, with 21 bases between them. Germline CDR1 reads SGHDN; CDR2 reads FVKESK. Written as DNA, the CDR3 is TGTGCCAGCAGCCATGTGCAGGGTAAAGGGTTGGGGACCCAGTACTTC. Translating it yields CASSHVQGKGLGTQYF.

The CDR3 sequence is CASSPSLAGGQETQYF. As DNA, the CDR3 is TGTGCCAGCAGCCCTTCGCTAGCGGGAGGGCAAGAGACCCAGTACTTC. The chain employs TRBV5-5 and TRBJ2-5; the match to TRBD2 covers 12 bases. Germline trimming cut 4 bases from V and 2 bases from J; bases unmatched to any gene: 6. This CDR3 comprises 16 residues. Germline V gives CDR1 SGHKS, CDR2 YYEKEE (reference sequence).

Concerning this clone: Other DNA sequences of this sample code for an identical CDR3. This rearrangement joins TRBV18 to TRBJ1-5; D remains unclear. V was trimmed by 3 bases and J by 4 bases, leaving 4 bases between them. CDR1 KGHSH and CDR2 LQKENI come from the germline V gene. The CDR3 has 12 residues. CDR3 region: CASSPRNQPQHF. The DNA for the CDR3 is TGTGCCAGCTCACCCCGGAATCAGCCCCAGCATTTT.

The count of this clone is one. V and J are TRBV9 and TRBJ2-5; D tentatively fits TRBD1 or TRBD2 (6 bases each). This CDR3 is 15 amino acids long. V was trimmed by 5 bases and J by 5 bases, leaving 19 bases between them. CDR1 and CDR2 from the germline V gene are SGDLS and YYNGEE. The chain's CDR3 is CASSDLQGGTETQYF. The CDR3 bases are TGTGCCAGCAGTGACTTACAGGGAGGTACGGAGACCCAGTACTTC. The variable domain in full, with the rest retrieved from reference TRBV9 and TRBJ2-5, is DSGVTQTPKHLITATGQRVTLRCSPRSGDLSVYWYQQSLDQGLQFLIQYYNGEERAKGNILERFSAQQFPDLHSELNLSSLELGDSALYFCASSDLQGGTETQYFGPGTRLLVL.

The rearrangement uses TRBV5-1 and TRBJ1-1, with D uncertain. V gave up 0 bases and J gave up 2 bases, with 11 bases separating them. Germline V CDR1 and CDR2: SGHRS, YFSETQ. The CDR3 sequence is 15 residues long. CDR3 sequence (DNA): TGCGCCAGCAGCTTGGACATCGGGAGAAACACTGAAGCTTTCTTT. It yields the protein CASSLDIGRNTEAFF.

The sample holds one count of this clone. V is TRBV6-1 and J is TRBJ2-2; D possibly uses TRBD1 or TRBD2 (5 bases each). The ends were cut back, 6 bases at V and 6 bases at J, with 11 bases in the middle. This CDR3 is 13 amino acids long. Germline V gene sequence: CDR1 MNHNS, CDR2 SASEGT. CDR3 bases: TGTGCCAGCAGAGCCACGGGGCCCGGGGAGCTGTTTTTT. Residues: CASRATGPGELFF.

The chain links TRBV10-3 to TRBJ2-3; 7 bases map to TRBD1. CDR1 and CDR2 (germline): ENHRY, SYGVKD. This CDR3 has 13 amino acids. V shed 10 bases, J shed 4 bases, and the junction held 8 bases outside the gene matches. CDR3 amino acids: CATMDRLPDTQYF. CDR3 DNA sequence: TGTGCCACTATGGACAGGTTACCAGATACGCAGTATTTT.

This chain uses TRBV7-9 with TRBJ1-3; D unclear. The CDR3 is 12 amino acids. Looked up from germline, CDR1 is SEHNR and CDR2 is FQNEAQ (reference sequence). The V end was cut by 1 base, the J end by 11 bases, with 9 bases between. CDR3 protein: CASSLDGPPIYF. The CDR3 DNA follows: TGTGCCAGCAGCTTAGATGGGCCGCCCATATATTTT.

This chain links TRBV5-4 with TRBJ2-7; 7 bases line up with TRBD2. CDR3 length: 12 amino acids. Looked up from germline, CDR1 is SGHNT and CDR2 is YYREEE (reference sequence). The J segment lost 0 bases and the V segment lost 9 bases, leaving 3 bases of the junction unmatched. CDR3 loop: CAIRDYSYEQYF. CDR3 sequence (DNA): TGTGCCATACGGGACTACTCCTACGAGCAGTACTTC.

CDR3 DNA sequence: TGTGCCAGCAGCAGTAGCGGGATCTCGTACAATGAGCAGTTCTTC. This translates into CASSSSGISYNEQFF. The genes are TRBV5-4 and TRBJ2-1; 8 bases match TRBD2. Germline V CDR1 and CDR2: SGHNT, YYREEE (reference sequence). V trimming: 4 bases; J trimming: 4 bases; junction bases outside the gene matches: 7. The CDR3 length is 15 residues.

J is TRBJ1-6 and V is TRBV30, with 8 bases aligning to TRBD1. Per the germline V gene, CDR1 is GTSNPN and CDR2 is SVGIG (reference sequence). This CDR3 is built from 14 residues. V was pared by 3 bases and J by 11 bases, with 9 bases of the junction left unmatched. The CDR3 DNA follows: TGTGCCTGGAGCCGACAGGGGTCTGTTCCACCCCTCCACTTT. As protein: CAWSRQGSVPPLHF.

The CDR3 spells CASSLGASGSPADTQYF. The CDR3 nucleotides read TGCGCCAGCAGCTTGGGGGCTAGCGGGAGCCCCGCAGATACGCAGTATTTT. The chain has TRBV5-1 and TRBJ2-3; 10 bases are a match to TRBD2. The CDR3 is made up of 17 amino acids. The trim removed 0 bases at V and 4 bases at J, leaving 8 bases unmatched. Per the germline V gene, CDR1 is SGHRS and CDR2 is YFSETQ.

This clone turned up a few times. This sequence joins TRBV4-3 and TRBJ1-1; weak D call: TRBD1 (5 bases). V lost 0 bases and J lost 4, with 15 bases in between. The V gene's germline CDR1 is LGHNA and CDR2 YSLEER. The CDR3 has 16 residues. The CDR3 is CASSQDGGEEGTEAFF. CDR3 sequence (DNA): TGCGCCAGCAGCCAAGACGGAGGGGAAGAGGGCACTGAAGCTTTCTTT.

The V gene is TRBV2, the J gene TRBJ1-1; D call uncertain. Germline V gives CDR1 SNHLY, CDR2 FYNNEI. This CDR3 region has 13 residues. Trimming took 6 bases from V and 2 from J, leaving 10 bases between them. The CDR3 coding sequence is TGTGCCAGCAGCCAGAGTGTAAACACTGAAGCTTTCTTT. It is translated as CASSQSVNTEAFF.

The rearrangement links TRBV5-3 to TRBJ2-7; possibly TRBD1 for D (6 bases). TRBV5-3 is given ORF status, its function remaining uncertain. V shed 6 bases and J shed 1 base, with 11 bases lying between them. There are 13 residues in the CDR3. The CDR3 sequence is CARIGGSSYEQYF. In DNA form, the CDR3 reads TGTGCCAGAATAGGGGGTAGTTCCTACGAGCAGTACTTC.

The chain uses TRBV5-1 and TRBJ2-5; D is undetermined. V was clipped by 4 bases and J by 1 base, with 14 bases between them. This CDR3 is built from 15 residues. The germline V gene encodes CDR1 SGHRS and CDR2 YFSETQ. The CDR3 loop is CASSRLAVLQETQYF. The CDR3 DNA sequence: TGCGCCAGCAGCCGACTCGCCGTCCTCCAAGAGACCCAGTACTTC.

The genes are TRBV2 and TRBJ1-1; 7 positions agree with TRBD1. The length of the CDR3 is 15 residues. Germline V lookup: CDR1 SNHLY, CDR2 FYNNEI. J was trimmed by 4 bases and V by 0 bases; bases with no gene match: 5. In DNA, the CDR3 is TGTGCCAGCAGTGAAGCAAGAGGGGGCATCACTGAAGCTTTCTTT. Protein product: CASSEARGGITEAFF.

This sequence joins TRBV6-5 and TRBJ2-3; D might be TRBD2 (5 bases). V was pared by 6 bases and J by 8 bases, with 18 bases between. The CDR3 extends over 14 amino acids. The germline CDR1 and CDR2 sequences are MNHEY and SVGAGI. DNA for the CDR3: TGTGCCAGCAGCAGGTTAGAGGGTTCGGGTACGCAGTATTTT. Residues: CASSRLEGSGTQYF.